This passage covers 25 T cell receptor beta chains from one sample sequenced in a study of PD-L1 blockade in urothelial cancer. Here immunoSEQ multiplex PCR was the method, and the copy in TCRdb shows in-frame clones only, minus some. The data contain 70,000 to 75,000 clones, about 85% of them seen just once; the ten biggest clones take up roughly 4.5%. The sequences come from PBMCs, collected around atezolizumab (anti-PD-L1) treatment. Receptors were obtained from a man in his 70s with urothelial cancer.

V usage is TRBV7-6 and J usage is TRBJ2-3; TRBD1 might be the D (5 bases). The ends were cut back, 1 base at V and 4 bases at J, with 15 bases in the middle. Looked up from germline, CDR1 is SGHVS and CDR2 is FNYEAQ. CDR3 length equals 16 residues. Here the CDR3 reads CASSLGVGVTADTQYF. The CDR3 DNA reads TGTGCCAGCAGCTTAGGTGTAGGGGTTACTGCAGATACGCAGTATTTT. The full variable domain, in which reference TRBV7-6 and TRBJ2-3 provide the parts outside the CDR3, is GAGVSQSPRYKVTKRGQDVALRCDPISGHVSLYWYRQALGQGPEFLTYFNYEAQQDKSGLPNDRFSAERPEGSISTLTIQRTEQRDSAMYRCASSLGVGVTADTQYFGPGTRLTVL.

The chain is built from TRBV4-1 and TRBJ2-7; 9 bases agree with TRBD1. Germline CDR1 reads MGHRA; CDR2 reads YSYEKL. CDR3 length equals 12 residues. V was clipped by 3 bases and J by 6 bases; unmatched bases: 0. The CDR3 is CASSQDRGEQYF. CDR3 coding DNA: TGCGCCAGCAGCCAGGACAGGGGCGAGCAGTACTTC.

The chain couples TRBV5-1 to TRBJ2-1; 10 bases fit TRBD2. V dropped 0 bases and J dropped 9; count of bases not matched to a gene: 12. The CDR3 totals 17 residues. Germline CDR1 reads SGHRS; CDR2 reads YFSETQ. CDR3 bases: TGCGCCAGCAGCTTGGTGGTAGCGGGAGGAGGGGCGGGTGAGCAGTTCTTC. This sequence encodes CASSLVVAGGGAGEQFF. The full variable domain, its missing parts supplied by reference TRBV5-1 and TRBJ2-1, is KAGVTQTPRYLIKTRGQQVTLSCSPISGHRSVSWYQQTPGQGLQFLFEYFSETQRNKGNFPGRFSGRQFSNSRSEMNVSTLELGDSALYLCASSLVVAGGGAGEQFFGPGTRLTVL.

This chain joins TRBV7-9 and TRBJ2-6; 9 nucleotides agree with TRBD2. CDR1 is SEHNR, CDR2 FQNEAQ, per germline (reference sequence). This CDR3 is 19 amino acids long. Trimming cost V 5 bases and J 0 bases; bases outside gene matches: 11. The CDR3 spells CASSPSGSGGFSGANVLTF. The CDR3 DNA is TGTGCCAGCAGCCCAAGTGGTAGCGGGGGATTCTCTGGGGCCAACGTCCTGACTTTC.

This clone occurred a few times. V usage is TRBV18 and J usage is TRBJ2-1; 10 bases align to TRBD2. Trimming cost V 2 bases and J 2 bases; bases outside gene matches: 9. Germline CDR1 and CDR2: KGHSH and LQKENI. This CDR3 contains 18 residues. The CDR3 coding sequence is TGTGCCAGCTCACCATCCGGACTAGCGGAGGGGGCCTACAATGAGCAGTTCTTC. It is translated as CASSPSGLAEGAYNEQFF.

The chain couples TRBV6-5 to TRBJ2-3; TRBD2 aligns across 7 bases. This CDR3 is built from 14 residues. Looked up from germline, CDR1 is MNHEY and CDR2 is SVGAGI. The trim removed 10 bases at V and 3 bases at J, leaving 10 bases unmatched. CDR3 in amino acids: CATKAGVGTDTQYF. In nucleotides, the CDR3 is TGTGCCACGAAGGCGGGAGTAGGAACAGATACGCAGTATTTT.

The chain links TRBV19 to TRBJ2-1; D gene ambiguous. The CDR3 totals 14 residues. Germline-derived CDR1 and CDR2 are LNHDA and SQIVND (reference sequence). Trimming stripped 5 bases from V and 9 bases from J, with 17 bases between. CDR3 sequence reads: CASSAPPDWAEQFF. The CDR3 coding sequence is TGTGCCAGTAGTGCACCCCCTGATTGGGCTGAGCAGTTCTTC.

This clone was picked up one time. The chain joins TRBV27 to TRBJ1-4, with D uncertain. The CDR3 spans 13 residues. The V end was cut by 5 bases, the J end by 7 bases, with 11 bases between. Per the germline V gene, CDR1 is MNHEY and CDR2 is SMNVEV (reference sequence). CDR3: CASSPRGGEKLFF. CDR3 nucleotide sequence: TGTGCCAGCAGTCCCCGAGGTGGTGAAAAACTGTTTTTT.

V is TRBV19 and J is TRBJ2-2; perhaps TRBD1 as D (7 bases). V was shortened by 3 bases and J by 3 bases, with 11 bases between the two germline ends. This CDR3 region has 15 residues. Germline CDR1 reads LNHDA; CDR2 reads SQIVND (reference sequence). This CDR3 is CASSIVRGDTGELFF. The CDR3 bases are TGTGCCAGTAGTATTGTCAGGGGGGACACCGGGGAGCTGTTTTTT.

The gene calls are TRBV10-1 and TRBJ2-7; 8 bases align to TRBD2. V was pared by 5 bases and J by 5 bases, with 5 bases of the junction left unmatched. Germline values: CDR1 WNHNN, CDR2 SYGVQD (reference sequence). The CDR3 sequence is 13 residues long. The CDR3 loop is CASSLSGNHEQYF. CDR3 nucleotide sequence: TGCGCCAGCAGTCTTAGCGGGAACCACGAGCAGTACTTC.

V and J are TRBV4-1 and TRBJ1-2, with TRBD1 matching 9 bases. CDR1 and CDR2 (germline): MGHRA, YSYEKL. CDR3 size: 18 residues. V gave up 1 base and J gave up 3 bases; unmatched junction bases: 12. In DNA, the CDR3 is TGCGCCAGCAGCCAAGTCTTAGCAGGACAGGGGAAGGACTATGGCTACACCTTC. This translates into CASSQVLAGQGKDYGYTF.

V and J are TRBV5-1 and TRBJ2-6, with D unresolved. Germline V lookup: CDR1 SGHRS, CDR2 YFSETQ. V was pared by 0 bases and J by 2 bases, with 6 bases between. The CDR3 has 15 residues. DNA for the CDR3: TGCGCCAGCAGCTTGGACATCCCTGGGGCCAACGTCCTGACTTTC. The encoded protein is CASSLDIPGANVLTF.

The chain is built from TRBV5-1 and TRBJ2-7, with D possibly being TRBD1 (5 bases). In germline, CDR1 is SGHRS, CDR2 YFSETQ. This CDR3 contains 14 residues. V was pared by 1 base and J by 10 bases, with 18 bases between. The CDR3 DNA is TGCGCCAGCAGCTTGAGTAGGGCAGGAAGGGGACAGTACTTC. Translating it yields CASSLSRAGRGQYF.

The V call is TRBV2, the J call TRBJ1-5, with TRBD1 as a possible D gene (6 bases). V lost 4 bases, J lost 2 bases, and 15 bases lay in between. This CDR3 contains 16 residues. CDR1 SNHLY and CDR2 FYNNEI come from the germline V gene. This CDR3 reads CASSVGRPGGNQPQHF. The CDR3 nucleotides read TGTGCCAGCAGTGTGGGCAGGCCAGGGGGCAATCAGCCCCAGCATTTT. The whole variable domain, filled in from reference TRBV2 and TRBJ1-5, reads EPEVTQTPSHQVTQMGQEVILRCVPISNHLYFYWYRQILGQKVEFLVSFYNNEISEKSEIFDDQFSVERPDGSNFTLKIRSTKLEDSAMYFCASSVGRPGGNQPQHFGDGTRLSIL.

The chain's CDR3 is CASIRLRGMGEQFF. The DNA of the CDR3 is TGTGCCAGCATCCGTCTGCGGGGGATGGGTGAGCAGTTCTTC. This chain uses TRBV13 with TRBJ2-1, with TRBD2 matching over 7 bases. The CDR3 runs to 14 residues. V trimming: 7 bases; J trimming: 9 bases; junction bases outside the gene matches: 12. The germline CDR1 and CDR2 sequences are PRHDT and FYEKMQ (reference sequence).

J is TRBJ1-2 and V is TRBV28; D is perhaps TRBD1 (6 bases). The CDR3 length is 17 residues. Trimming cost V 2 bases and J 2 bases, with 18 bases left between them. Germline CDR1 is MDHEN and CDR2 is SYDVKM. The CDR3 DNA reads TGTGCCAGCAGTTTACCTTACCCGGGACACTCCAACTATGGCTACACCTTC. This encodes CASSLPYPGHSNYGYTF.

The chain recombines TRBV6-6 with TRBJ1-5, with 7 bases matching TRBD1. Trimming removed 4 bases from V and 7 bases from J; junction bases left unmatched: 10. Germline lookup yields CDR1 MNHNY and CDR2 SVGAGI (reference sequence). This CDR3 comprises 15 residues. The CDR3 DNA reads TGTGCCAGCAGTTCCATAGACAGGGCGGGGCAGCCCCAGCATTTT. Translated: CASSSIDRAGQPQHF.

This chain links TRBV27 with TRBJ2-3; weak D call: TRBD2 (5 bases). The CDR3 covers 12 residues. Trimming took 5 bases from V and 8 from J, leaving 11 bases between them. Germline V gives CDR1 MNHEY, CDR2 SMNVEV (reference sequence). The CDR3 region has the DNA TGTGCCAGCAGTGAAACTCGGGGTACGCAGTATTTT. It translates to CASSETRGTQYF.

This clone appeared a single time. J is TRBJ2-3 and V is TRBV12-2; TRBD2, as called in the table, went unchecked against the DNA. TRBV12-2 is a documented pseudogene. The CDR3 totals 14 residues. The CDR3, as DNA: TGTGCAAGTCGCTTCGGGGGAGGGGGGAATACGCAGTATTTT. This encodes CASRFGGGGNTQYF.

The rearrangement joins TRBV6-5 to TRBJ2-1, with 13 bases lining up with TRBD2. Looked up from germline, CDR1 is MNHEY and CDR2 is SVGAGI. J lost 9 bases, V lost 5 bases, and 7 bases had no gene match. The CDR3 is 15 residues long. CDR3 region: CASSLSGTSGTEQFF. CDR3 in DNA: TGTGCCAGCAGTCTGTCCGGGACTAGCGGGACTGAGCAGTTCTTC.

The chain has TRBV7-2 and TRBJ1-3; TRBD1 might be the D (5 bases). CDR1 SGHTA and CDR2 FQGNSA come from the germline V gene. The CDR3 totals 17 residues. Deletions cut 4 bases from V and 4 bases from J, with 20 bases between. CDR3 sequence reads: CASSSIVGHRKGNTIYF. Written as DNA, the CDR3 is TGTGCCAGCAGCTCAATTGTGGGTCACAGGAAAGGAAACACCATATATTTT.

The chain has TRBV10-3 and TRBJ2-3; the match to TRBD2 covers 7 bases. Germline trimming cut 4 bases from V and 2 bases from J; bases unmatched to any gene: 21. Per germline, CDR1 ENHRY and CDR2 SYGVKD. The CDR3 is made up of 20 amino acids. The CDR3 loop reads CAISAPLGGPLAEYTDTQYF. In nucleotides, the CDR3 is TGTGCCATCAGTGCTCCCCTAGGAGGGCCCCTAGCGGAGTACACAGATACGCAGTATTTT.

The gene calls are TRBV15 and TRBJ1-5, with 7 nucleotides matching TRBD1. The CDR3 consists of 14 residues. V was pared by 5 bases and J by 7 bases, with 8 bases of the junction left unmatched. Germline CDR1 reads LNHNV; CDR2 reads YYDKDF (reference sequence). The chain's CDR3 is CATSDDRVRQPQHF. For the CDR3, the DNA is TGTGCCACCAGCGATGACAGGGTCAGACAGCCCCAGCATTTT. Combining the CDR3 with reference TRBV15 and TRBJ1-5 gives the whole variable domain DAMVIQNPRYQVTQFGKPVTLSCSQTLNHNVMYWYQQKSSQAPKLLFHYYDKDFNNEADTPDNFQSRRPNTSFCFLDIRSPGLGDTAMYLCATSDDRVRQPQHFGDGTRLSIL.

This chain uses TRBV29-1 with TRBJ2-3; TRBD2 matches at 8 bases. Looked up from germline, CDR1 is SQVTM and CDR2 is ANQGSEA. There are 18 residues in the CDR3. V shed 4 bases and J 7 bases; nucleotides not matched to a gene: 22. The DNA for the CDR3 is TGCAGCGTTGTTTTTCGGGGAGCGGGAGAAGGATGGCGATATACGCAGTATTTT. It codes for CSVVFRGAGEGWRYTQYF.

The chain links TRBV11-3 to TRBJ2-1; weak D call: TRBD2 (6 bases). Trimming took off 3 bases at V and 8 bases at J, with 11 bases between the two ends. This CDR3 comprises 13 residues. Germline V CDR1 and CDR2: SGHNT, YENEEA. The CDR3 region has the DNA TGTGCCAGCAGCTTTGAAGCGGGTCATGAGCAGTTCTTC. This codes for CASSFEAGHEQFF. Drawing the rest from reference TRBV11-3 and TRBJ2-1, the complete variable domain is EAGVVQSPRYKIIEKKQPVAFWCNPISGHNTLYWYLQNLGQGPELLIRYENEEAVDDSQLPKDRFSAERLKGVDSTLKIQPAELGDSAVYLCASSFEAGHEQFFGPGTRLTVL.